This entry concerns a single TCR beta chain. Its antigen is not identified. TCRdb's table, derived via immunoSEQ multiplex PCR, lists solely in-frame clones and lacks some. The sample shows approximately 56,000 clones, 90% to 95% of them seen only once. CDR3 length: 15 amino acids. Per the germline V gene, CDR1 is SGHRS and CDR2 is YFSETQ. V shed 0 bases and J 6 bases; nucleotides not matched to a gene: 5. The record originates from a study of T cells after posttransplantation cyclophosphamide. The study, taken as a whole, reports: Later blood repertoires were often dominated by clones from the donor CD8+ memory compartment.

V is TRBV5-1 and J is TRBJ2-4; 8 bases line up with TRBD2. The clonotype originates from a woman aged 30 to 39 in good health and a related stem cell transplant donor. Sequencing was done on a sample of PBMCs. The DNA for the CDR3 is TGCGCCAGCAGCTTGGCCGGGGGGGGGTTAAACATTCAGTACTTC. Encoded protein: CASSLAGGGLNIQYF. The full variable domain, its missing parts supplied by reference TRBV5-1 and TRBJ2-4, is KAGVTQTPRYLIKTRGQQVTLSCSPISGHRSVSWYQQTPGQGLQFLFEYFSETQRNKGNFPGRFSGRQFSNSRSEMNVSTLELGDSALYLCASSLAGGGLNIQYFGAGTRLSVL.